The 8 T cell receptor beta chains below were found in one sample sequenced in a study of beta chain features in type 1 diabetes. General study points: Moderately but significantly shorter TCRB CDR3s were found in Type 1 diabetes patients in all four CD4+ subsets.

What was sequenced were expressed TCRB transcripts, since all of the isolated RNA had been reverse transcribed. Sequencing was performed with immunoSEQ multiplex PCR; in TCRdb, only in-frame clones are kept and a portion is missing. This table has roughly 340,000 clones, roughly an eighth appearing once. No antigen has been assigned to these receptors. Sequencing input: naive CD4+ T cells from blood. Every receptor here comes from a woman under 30 with type 1 diabetes.

In its sample, this clone was seen a few times. The chain employs TRBV11-2 and TRBJ2-1, with D perhaps TRBD2 (6 bases). Trimming left V 7 bases short and J 8 bases short, with 18 bases between. The CDR3 has 14 residues. Germline CDR1 is SGHAT and CDR2 is FQNNGV. CDR3 DNA: TGTGCCAGCATTTTAGAGGGGCGGGGATATGAGCAGTTCTTC. This gives the protein CASILEGRGYEQFF. The complete variable domain, with remaining parts taken from reference TRBV11-2 and TRBJ2-1, reads EAGVAQSPRYKIIEKRQSVAFWCNPISGHATLYWYQQILGQGPKLLIQFQNNGVVDDSQLPKDRFSAERLKGVDSTLKIQPAKLEDSAVYLCASILEGRGYEQFFGPGTRLTVL.

The V call is TRBV11-2, the J call TRBJ2-3; no clear D gene. Germline V gene lookup returns CDR1 SGHAT and CDR2 FQNNGV. V lost 3 bases and J lost 11, with 18 bases in between. The CDR3 totals 14 residues. In nucleotides, the CDR3 is TGTGCCAGCAGCTTGGTGGCTGGAGTTTCGGAGCAGTATTTT. Amino acids: CASSLVAGVSEQYF.

The table lists this clone with a few counts. This chain links TRBV7-9 with TRBJ2-3; possibly TRBD1 for D (5 bases). Per the germline V gene, CDR1 is SEHNR and CDR2 is FQNEAQ (reference sequence). The V and J ends lost 5 bases and 2 bases respectively, with 17 bases between them. There are 16 residues in the CDR3. The DNA of the CDR3 is TGTGCCAGCAGCCCGTCCCCCAAGGGGTCCACAGATACGCAGTATTTT. Encoded protein: CASSPSPKGSTDTQYF.

The rearrangement links TRBV25-1 to TRBJ2-1, with 11 nucleotides matching TRBD2. The V gene end was trimmed by 4 bases and the J gene end by 4 bases; junction bases not matched to a gene: 3. Germline V lookup: CDR1 MGHDK, CDR2 SYGVNS. The CDR3 has 15 amino acids. The CDR3 region is CASSATSGGYNEQFF. CDR3 nucleotides: TGTGCCAGCAGTGCCACTAGCGGGGGTTACAATGAGCAGTTCTTC.

This clone was detected only a few times. The genes are TRBV29-1 and TRBJ1-1, with 9 bases aligning to TRBD1. V lost 8 bases to trimming and J lost 11 bases; unmatched junction nucleotides: 9. The germline V gene encodes CDR1 SQVTM and CDR2 ANQGSEA. The CDR3 consists of 11 residues. CDR3 nucleotide sequence: TGCAGCACGGACAGGGGAGCTGGCGCTTTCTTT. Amino acid sequence: CSTDRGAGAFF.

The V gene is TRBV5-1, the J gene TRBJ2-1; D is perhaps TRBD2 (6 bases). Germline CDR1 SGHRS, CDR2 YFSETQ. V dropped 3 bases and J dropped 5 bases, with 15 bases sitting between them. This CDR3 contains 15 residues. In nucleotides, the CDR3 is TGCGCCAGCAGCTCGAGCGGGCCCCGCGACAATGAGCAGTTCTTC. Amino acid sequence: CASSSSGPRDNEQFF.

V usage is TRBV19 and J usage is TRBJ2-3; TRBD1 might be the D (6 bases). Germline CDR1 and CDR2: LNHDA and SQIVND (reference sequence). The CDR3 covers 13 residues. V was clipped by 5 bases and J by 4 bases, with 10 bases between them. The CDR3 DNA sequence: TGTGCCAGTAGTCAGGGGAGAGCAGATACGCAGTATTTT. Translation gives CASSQGRADTQYF. The full variable domain, completed using reference TRBV19 and TRBJ2-3, is DGGITQSPKYLFRKEGQNVTLSCEQNLNHDAMYWYRQDPGQGLRLIYYSQIVNDFQKGDIAEGYSVSREKKESFPLTVTSAQKNPTAFYLCASSQGRADTQYFGPGTRLTVL.

This clone occurred a few times. V gene TRBV25-1 combines with J gene TRBJ2-7; 9 bases agree with TRBD1. Germline CDR1 is MGHDK and CDR2 is SYGVNS. The CDR3 contains 16 residues. After removal of 5 bases from V and 1 base from J, the junction contained 9 bases not matched to a gene. CDR3 coding DNA: TGTGCCAGCAGTACCCTCGGGACAGGGAATTCCTACGAGCAGTACTTC. Protein product: CASSTLGTGNSYEQYF.